Reported below is one TCR beta chain. This specimen belongs to a study of CD8+ T cells in alopecia areata. On the study more broadly: Tofacitinib administration persisted for 6 to 18 months, succeeded by 6 months off drug.

Trimming stripped 0 bases from V and 3 bases from J, with 10 bases between. CDR1 is SGHKS and CDR2 is YYEKEE in the germline V gene (reference sequence). The CDR3 length is 14 residues. Following RNA extraction, reverse transcription yielded cDNA that acted as the sequencing template. Method: immunoSEQ multiplex PCR; TCRdb's copy keeps in-frame clones and lacks some. The profile covers roughly 200,000 clones, with around half appearing a single time and about a tenth taken by the ten largest. Treatment noted: oral pan-JAK inhibitor, 5-10 mg twice daily. The sequencing here drew on CD8+ T cells sorted from blood, taken at week 24, from a patient treated with tofacitinib. This receptor was taken from a human donor with alopecia areata. The chain links TRBV5-5 to TRBJ2-7, with a possible D match to TRBD1 (6 bases). CDR3: CASSLDRANYEQYF. The CDR3 DNA reads as TGTGCCAGCAGCTTGGACAGGGCGAACTACGAGCAGTACTTC.